This TCR beta chain was captured in a study of T cells in Graves' hyperthyroidism and ophthalmopathy. Lactation, pregnancy, other autoimmune disease or uncontrolled infection led to exclusion of patients. In making diagnoses, clinical symptoms, serum thyroxine and TRAb, thyroid ultrasound and orbital computed tomography were all used. CDR3 length: 15 residues. V lost 1 base, J lost 3 bases, and 13 bases lay in between. What was amplified from RNA transcripts were TCR beta CDR3 regions. The primer set for the first-round RT-PCR of the TCR CDR3 was HTBI. TCRdb ran MiXCR on the multiplex PCR reads and lists one entry per CDR3 protein. The repertoire consists of roughly 700,000 distinct CDR3 sequences, with 12% to 15% occurring once and the leading ten covering about a tenth.

Sequencing was carried out using blood. V usage is TRBV12-3 or TRBV12-4 and J usage is TRBJ2-7; TRBD1 might be the D (5 bases). The sequence came from a woman between 18 and 29 years old with Graves' hyperthyroidism. The CDR3 DNA is TGTGCCAGCAGTTTAGGGCCGGACATTAACTACGAGCAGTACTTC. Protein product: CASSLGPDINYEQYF.